This is a list of T cell receptor beta chains from one sample in a study of OX40 agonist ivuxolimab in advanced cancers. TCRdb's table, derived via immunoSEQ multiplex PCR, lists solely in-frame clones and lacks some. The sample shows about 53,000 clones, about 88% of them seen only once. The sample consisted of CD4+ or CD8+ T cells sorted from blood, taken in a trial of the OX40 agonist ivuxolimab. The receptors were sampled from an adult with an advanced solid tumor such as melanoma, head and neck, liver or kidney cancer. CDR3s include the opening cysteine and the closing phenylalanine or tryptophan. The D gene is left open where the match is weak. Size is stated for part of the rows, as once, few or many counts, or as a class when the clone is expanded.

>TRBJ2-1|TRBV6-5|NA|TRBD2
TGTGCCAGCAGCGCCGGGACTAGCGGGAGCATTGAGCAGTTCTTC
CASSAGTSGSIEQFF
>TRBJ1-1|TRBV15|NA|NA
TGTGCCACCAGCAGAGATGGGGACACTGAAGCTTTCTTT
CATSRDGDTEAFF
>TRBJ2-3|TRBV28|NA|TRBD2
TGTGCCAGCAGTTTCCTCGCGGGGGGCCCAGATACGCAGTATTTT
CASSFLAGGPDTQYF
>TRBJ1-1|TRBV2|NA|NA
TGTGCCAGCAGTGAGGGGATCGAAGCTTTCTTT
CASSEGIEAFF
>TRBJ1-1|TRBV30|NA|TRBD1
TGTGCCTGGGGACTTGAAGACAGGGGGGGGATAACTGAAGCTTTCTTT
CAWGLEDRGGITEAFF
>TRBJ2-1|TRBV5-1|NA|TRBD2
TGCGCCAGCAGCGTGGGACTAGACAATGCCTACAATGAGCAGTTCTTC
CASSVGLDNAYNEQFF
>TRBJ1-5|TRBV30|NA|TRBD1
TGTGCCTGGAGTGGGGGACAGTATCAGCCCCAGCATTTT
CAWSGGQYQPQHF
>TRBJ2-3|TRBV5-1|NA|NA
TGCGCCAGCTCCGAGGTCCCAGATACGCAGTATTTT
CASSEVPDTQYF
>TRBJ2-2|TRBV9|NA|NA
NA
CASSSTLGGINTGELFF
>TRBJ1-1|TRBV7-7|NA|NA
TGTGCTAGCAGTCGACAGGAGAACACTGAAGCTTTCTTT
CASSRQENTEAFF
>TRBJ2-3|TRBV28|NA|TRBD2
TGTGCCAGCAGTACTAGCGGGAGGACAGATACGCAGTATTTT
CASSTSGRTDTQYF
>TRBJ2-7|TRBV27|NA|NA
TGTGCCAGCAGTTTATCAGGGGTAAACTACGAGCAGTACTTC
CASSLSGVNYEQYF
>TRBJ2-5|TRBV19|NA|TRBD1
TGTGCCAGTAGTAGAGGTCAGGGGGCATCGGAGACCCAGTACTTC
CASSRGQGASETQYF
>TRBJ1-2|TRBV18|NA|NA
TGTGCCAGCTCACCACCGGGGTTCTCTGGCTACACCTTC
CASSPPGFSGYTF
>TRBJ1-1|TRBV11-3|few|TRBD1
TGTGCCAGCAGCACAGGGGGTGCTGAAGCTTTCTTT
CASSTGGAEAFF
>TRBJ2-5|TRBV7-2|NA|TRBD1
TGTGCCAGCAGCTTAGTCGGCGCAGGGGGCCGGGCCAGGGAGACCCAGTACTTC
CASSLVGAGGRARETQYF
>TRBJ1-2|TRBV6-6|NA|NA
TGTGCCAGCAGTTTGTCCAGGGGACAAAACTATGGCTACACCTTC
CASSLSRGQNYGYTF
>TRBJ1-5|TRBV30|NA|NA
TGTGCCTGGAGTTTAGGGCAGAGTAGCAATCAGCCCCAGCATTTT
CAWSLGQSSNQPQHF
>TRBJ2-2|TRBV18|NA|TRBD1
TGTGCCAGCTCACCGACAGGGGCCAGAAACACCGGGGAGCTGTTTTTT
CASSPTGARNTGELFF
>TRBJ1-5|TRBV2|NA|NA
TGTGCCAGCAAGGGGCCTGCTGGTTCCAGCAATCAGCCCCAGCATTTT
CASKGPAGSSNQPQHF
>TRBJ2-3|TRBV9|NA|TRBD2
TGTGCCAGCAGCGTATCCCCTAGCGGGAGAGATACGCAGTATTTT
CASSVSPSGRDTQYF
>TRBJ2-2|TRBV7-2|few|TRBD2
TGTGCCAGCAGCTGGACTAGCGGAGTGAACACCGGGGAGCTGTTTTTT
CASSWTSGVNTGELFF
>TRBJ2-3|TRBV5-1|NA|TRBD1
TGCGCCAGCAGCTTGCAGGGGGCGAGGACAGATACGCAGTATTTT
CASSLQGARTDTQYF
>TRBJ1-3|TRBV10-3|NA|NA
TGTGCCATCAGTGACCCAGGGAGGTCTGGAAACACCATATATTTT
CAISDPGRSGNTIYF
>TRBJ1-2|TRBV5-6|NA|NA
TGTGCAAGTAAAGGTGGGGGGGCACGAGGCTACACCTTC
CASKGGGARGYTF
>TRBJ2-5|TRBV5-1|NA|NA
TGCGCCAGCAGCTTACCTATGAGCGAGACCCAGTACTTC
CASSLPMSETQYF
>TRBJ2-5|TRBV4-1|once|NA
TGCGCCAGCAGCCAAGGGGGAGGGGGAGTTCAAGAGACCCAGTACTTC
CASSQGGGGVQETQYF
>TRBJ2-1|TRBV9|NA|TRBD2
TGTGCCAGCAGCTCCGGTAGCGGGCGCTCCTACAATGAGCAGTTCTTC
CASSSGSGRSYNEQFF
>TRBJ1-1|TRBV5-5|NA|NA
TGTGCCAGCAGCTTGGTCCACGGGCGTATATCTGAAGCTTTCTTT
CASSLVHGRISEAFF
>TRBJ2-4|TRBV6-1|NA|NA
TGTGCCAGCAGTGAAATTGAGGCCAAAAACATTCAGTACTTC
CASSEIEAKNIQYF
>TRBJ1-5|TRBV7-2|once|NA
TGTGCCAGCAGCTTCCGGGAAAATCAGCCCCAGCATTTT
CASSFRENQPQHF
>TRBJ1-1|TRBV19|NA|TRBD1
TGTGCCAGTAGTGACTTGACAGGGGCATCGAACACTGAAGCTTTCTTT
CASSDLTGASNTEAFF
>TRBJ2-7|TRBV6-5|NA|NA
TGTGCCAGCAGTTCAGCAGGCCCCGAATACGAGCAGTACTTC
CASSSAGPEYEQYF
>TRBJ2-7|TRBV18|NA|TRBD1
TGTGCCAGCTCAGACGGGACAGGGGGCCCCTACGAGCAGTACTTC
CASSDGTGGPYEQYF
>TRBJ2-7|TRBV6-5|once|NA
TGTGCCAGCAGTGATACAACCAGGGATTACGAGCAGTACTTC
CASSDTTRDYEQYF
>TRBJ2-3|TRBV29-1|NA|NA
TGCGGCGTTGCAATCGGGGGCACAGATACGCAGTATTTT
CGVAIGGTDTQYF
>TRBJ1-5|TRBV7-8|NA|NA
TGTGCCAGCAGCCTTCTGGGGGCGGAAAGCAATCAGCCCCAGCATTTT
CASSLLGAESNQPQHF
>TRBJ2-7|TRBV7-8|NA|NA
TGTGCTACGTCCCCCATACAGGCGCATGAGCAGTACTTC
CATSPIQAHEQYF
>TRBJ1-5|TRBV6-1|NA|NA
TGTGCCAGCAGTGAAGGAACGAGCGATCAGCCCCAGCATTTT
CASSEGTSDQPQHF
>TRBJ2-7|TRBV6-5|NA|NA
TGTGCCAGCAGTTACTCGGAGCGTAGGTACGAGCAGTACTTC
CASSYSERRYEQYF
>TRBJ1-5|TRBV5-1|NA|NA
TGCGCCAGCAGCTTGGATGGGAGCAATCAGCCCCAGCATTTT
CASSLDGSNQPQHF
>TRBJ1-2|TRBV29-1|NA|TRBD1
TGCAGGGCCGGACAGGGCCACTATGGCTACACCTTC
CRAGQGHYGYTF
>TRBJ1-3|TRBV28|NA|NA
TGTGCCAGCAGTTCGGGGGGGTCCGGAAACACCATATATTTT
CASSSGGSGNTIYF
>TRBJ1-5|TRBV19|NA|NA
TGTGCCAGTAGAAAACAAACCAATCAGCCCCAGCATTTT
CASRKQTNQPQHF
>TRBJ2-7|TRBV6-1|NA|TRBD1
TGTGCCGGTAGGACAGGGCTCGAGCAGTACTTC
CAGRTGLEQYF
>TRBJ2-5|TRBV2|NA|TRBD1
TGTGCCAGCAGTGAAAGGGGACAGGGTTTGGGGACCCAGTACTTC
CASSERGQGLGTQYF
>TRBJ2-1|TRBV6-1|NA|NA
TGTGCCAGCTCTACGGCCGGGGGTGAGCAGTTCTTC
CASSTAGGEQFF
>TRBJ1-1|TRBV2|NA|NA
TGTGCCAGCAGTGATCCGAACACTGAAGCTTTCTTT
CASSDPNTEAFF
>TRBJ2-1|TRBV5-5|few|TRBD1
TGTGCCAGCAGCTTAGGGACAGGCACCTACAATGAGCAGTTCTTC
CASSLGTGTYNEQFF
>TRBJ1-5|TRBV5-1|NA|TRBD1
TGCGCCAGCAGCTTGGGGGAGGGGGCTTTTCAGCCCCAGCATTTT
CASSLGEGAFQPQHF
>TRBJ1-1|TRBV7-7|NA|NA
TGTGCTAGCAGCGCGACACCGGCCACTGAAGCTTTCTTT
CASSATPATEAFF
>TRBJ2-2|TRBV18|NA|NA
TGTGCCAGCTCACCAGGGGGCAACACCGGGGAGCTGTTTTTT
CASSPGGNTGELFF
>TRBJ2-1|TRBV9|NA|TRBD2
TGTGCCAGCAGCCCTCAGATTGGCGGGAGTCTTAATGAGCAGTTCTTC
CASSPQIGGSLNEQFF
>TRBJ1-2|TRBV6-1|NA|NA
TGTGCCAGCAGTAGGACAGATTATGGCTACACCTTC
CASSRTDYGYTF